Shown below are 9 T cell receptor beta chains from a single sample sequenced in a study of identical twins. MiXCR was run by TCRdb on the 5' RACE reads, yielding one entry per CDR3 protein. This table holds 600,000 to 800,000 distinct CDR3 sequences, approximately 22% found once. These data are also associated with another study on T cells expressing NK-cell markers.

Sequencing input: PBMCs. The receptors here all came from a woman under 30 in good health.

J is TRBJ2-1 and V is TRBV6-2 or TRBV6-3; perhaps TRBD1 as D (6 bases). This CDR3 contains 16 residues. CDR1 MNHEY and CDR2 SVGEGT come from the germline V gene. V lost 1 base and J lost 2, with 12 bases in between. The CDR3 DNA follows: TGTGCCAGCAGTTACTACCCGCAGGGGACCTACAATGAGCAGTTCTTC. Amino acids: CASSYYPQGTYNEQFF.

CDR3 in DNA: TGTGCCAGCAGACGGACAGGCGCAAACACCATATATTTT. Translation: CASRRTGANTIYF. V and J are TRBV12-3 or TRBV12-4 and TRBJ1-3, with TRBD1 matching 7 bases. Germline trimming cut 6 bases from V and 6 bases from J; bases unmatched to any gene: 5. The CDR3 extends over 13 amino acids.

V and J are TRBV6-1 and TRBJ1-2, with unresolved D. From germline, CDR1 is MNHNS and CDR2 SASEGT. Trimming pared 4 bases from V and 7 bases from J, leaving 10 bases between. The CDR3 spans 12 residues. The CDR3 sequence is CASSAPLLGYTF. The DNA of the CDR3 is TGTGCCAGCAGTGCCCCTCTCCTTGGCTACACCTTC.

Many counts were recorded for this clonotype. This chain's CDR3 is CASSLGLAGGSQYF. In nucleotides, the CDR3 is TGTGCCAGCAGCCTCGGACTAGCGGGAGGGTCGCAGTATTTT. The chain employs TRBV12-3 or TRBV12-4 and TRBJ2-3; TRBD2 matches at 15 bases. V was clipped by 6 bases and J by 10 bases; unmatched bases: 5. The CDR3 is 14 amino acids.

This clonotype has a handful of counts. The chain couples TRBV12-3 or TRBV12-4 to TRBJ2-2, with a weak D call TRBD2 (5 bases). V was shortened by 6 bases and J by 6 bases, with 14 bases between the two germline ends. This CDR3 comprises 14 residues. The CDR3 DNA is TGTGCCAGCAGACTAGGGTCCACCCCCGGGGAGCTGTTTTTT. It specifies CASRLGSTPGELFF.

In this sample, this clonotype turned up a few times. This sequence joins TRBV10-3 and TRBJ2-1; D is uncertain. Germline V gives CDR1 ENHRY, CDR2 SYGVKD. The CDR3 sequence is 11 residues long. The V gene lost 8 bases and the J gene lost 7 bases, with 9 bases spanning the gap. CDR3 DNA sequence: TGTGCCATCGGATTGGCAAATGAGCAGTTCTTC. It is translated as CAIGLANEQFF.

This clonotype was found many times. This chain uses TRBV12-3 or TRBV12-4 with TRBJ2-1, with no clear D. Trimming removed 7 bases at V and 8 bases at J, with 12 bases between. CDR3 length: 12 amino acids. CDR3 sequence reads: CASTLSRHEQFF. CDR3 sequence (DNA): TGTGCCAGCACTCTGTCAAGGCATGAGCAGTTCTTC.

The V call is TRBV29-1, the J call TRBJ2-1; D unresolved. The CDR3 length is 12 residues. V dropped 3 bases and J dropped 5 bases, with 8 bases sitting between them. Germline V gene sequence: CDR1 SQVTM, CDR2 ANQGSEA. CDR3 coding DNA: TGCAGCGTTGACACGGGCAACAATGAGCAGTTCTTC. Encoded protein: CSVDTGNNEQFF.

CDR3 in DNA: TGCAGTGCTAGTCGGGCCACCTATGGCTACACCTTC. Translation: CSASRATYGYTF. The chain couples TRBV20-1 to TRBJ1-2, with D hard to call. The germline gives CDR1 DFQATT, CDR2 SNEGSKA (reference sequence). CDR3 length equals 12 residues. Trimming stripped 3 bases from V and 4 bases from J, with 9 bases between.